The 32 T cell receptor beta chains reported below all come from one sample, sequenced in a study of response to subunit inactivated influenza vaccine. A single record per CDR3 protein comes from TCRdb applying MiXCR to the RT-PCR reads. The sample gives about half a million distinct CDR3 sequences, approximately 9.9% of which show up once; less than 15% is in the top ten. Sequenced material: PBMCs from blood, taken 45 days after vaccination. The receptors originated from a man aged 50 to 60 who received an inactivated influenza vaccine.

This chain connects TRBV5-1 to TRBJ2-3, with 11 bases fitting TRBD2. Germline-derived CDR1 and CDR2 are SGHRS and YFSETQ. Trimming cost V 4 bases and J 7 bases; bases outside gene matches: 11. The CDR3 sequence is 16 residues long. Written as DNA, the CDR3 is TGCGCCAGCAGCCTGTCGTCCGGGACTAGCGGTAATACGCAGTATTTT. Its translation: CASSLSSGTSGNTQYF.

This clonotype was counted many times. V is TRBV2 and J is TRBJ2-1; perhaps TRBD1 as D (5 bases). V lost 6 bases to trimming and J lost 4 bases, with 10 bases between them. The CDR3 is made up of 13 amino acids. Germline CDR1 reads SNHLY; CDR2 reads FYNNEI. CDR3 loop: CASSEDKYNEQFF. The CDR3 DNA follows: TGTGCCAGCAGCGAGGACAAGTACAATGAGCAGTTCTTC.

This clonotype was detected a few times. The J gene is TRBJ2-1, the V gene TRBV10-3; 11 bases fit TRBD2. Germline V gives CDR1 ENHRY, CDR2 SYGVKD. The CDR3 has 16 residues. The trim removed 2 bases at V and 5 bases at J, leaving 5 bases unmatched. CDR3 sequence: CAISEALAGGNNEQFF. The CDR3 nucleotides are TGTGCCATCAGTGAGGCCCTAGCGGGAGGCAACAATGAGCAGTTCTTC.

This clonotype was observed at least ten times. This rearrangement joins TRBV7-8 to TRBJ1-4, with D unresolved. V lost 0 bases and J lost 4, with 0 bases in between. Germline CDR1 reads SGHVS; CDR2 reads FQNEAQ. CDR3 length: 12 residues. The CDR3 DNA follows: TGTGCCAGCAGCTTAGCTAATGAAAAACTGTTTTTT. This gives the protein CASSLANEKLFF.

CDR3 coding DNA: TGCGCCAGCAGCTTGGCCCTAGGACCGATTTACGAGCAGTTCTTC. The encoded protein is CASSLALGPIYEQFF. The chain carries TRBV5-1 and TRBJ2-7, with unresolved D. The J call could be wrong; TRBJ2-1 is a better fit for the DNA end. The CDR3 extends over 15 amino acids. CDR1 and CDR2 from the germline V gene are SGHRS and YFSETQ.

This clonotype was detected many times. V gene TRBV10-3 combines with J gene TRBJ1-1; no firm D call. The CDR3 covers 14 residues. CDR1 and CDR2 (germline): ENHRY, SYGVKD. The V end was cut by 0 bases, the J end by 2 bases, with 7 bases between. The CDR3 region is CAISESGRNTEAFF. CDR3 sequence (DNA): TGTGCCATCAGTGAGTCGGGTCGAAACACTGAAGCTTTCTTT.

V is TRBV7-2 and J is TRBJ2-2; 8 bases are shared with TRBD2. CDR3 length: 17 residues. In germline, CDR1 is SGHTA, CDR2 FQGNSA. V lost 5 bases, J lost 1 base, and 9 bases stayed unmatched. Here the CDR3 DNA reads TGTGCCAGCAGCCCACTCAGCGGGAGCCAGAACACCGGGGAGCTGTTTTTT. As protein: CASSPLSGSQNTGELFF.

This clonotype appeared a few times. The chain has TRBV7-6 and TRBJ2-2; unclear D gene. Germline V gives CDR1 SGHVS, CDR2 FNYEAQ. This CDR3 contains 12 residues. V was trimmed by 3 bases and J by 5 bases, leaving 4 bases between them. In DNA form, the CDR3 reads TGTGCCAGCAGCTTTGAGACCGGGGAGCTGTTTTTT. Its protein is CASSFETGELFF.

As to this clonotype: A much larger clone differs from this one at a single base, so this may be a read error. Here the CDR3 omits its conserved ending phenylalanine or tryptophan, so a read error is the likely source. The genes are TRBV10-3 and TRBJ2-2; 9 bases fit TRBD2. The CDR3 sequence is 17 residues long. V was pared by 7 bases and J by 1 base, with 10 bases of the junction left unmatched. The germline V gene encodes CDR1 ENHRY and CDR2 SYGVKD. CDR3 residues: CAITDSGSFGNTGELFS. The CDR3 region has the DNA TGTGCCATCACGGATAGCGGGAGCTTTGGGAACACCGGGGAGCTGTTTTCT.

The chain combines TRBV6-1 with TRBJ2-1; 10 bases agree with TRBD1. The CDR3 extends over 16 amino acids. Germline V gene data show CDR1 as MNHNS and CDR2 as SASEGT. After removal of 5 bases from V and 3 bases from J, the junction contained 7 bases not matched to a gene. In nucleotides, the CDR3 is TGTGCCAGCAGTCTCACAGGGACAGGGGTCTACAATGAGCAGTTCTTC. It translates to CASSLTGTGVYNEQFF.

This clonotype was seen a handful of times. The chain has TRBV5-5 and TRBJ2-1; 9 nucleotides agree with TRBD2. CDR3 length equals 14 residues. The germline gives CDR1 SGHKS, CDR2 YYEKEE (reference sequence). Trimming took 2 bases from V and 8 from J; bases not matched to a gene: 5. The CDR3 loop is CASSFGTSKYEQFF. In DNA, the CDR3 is TGTGCCAGCAGCTTCGGGACTAGCAAATATGAGCAGTTCTTC.

The chain joins TRBV7-2 to TRBJ2-7, with D maybe TRBD1 (5 bases). V lost 2 bases and J lost 4, with 15 bases in between. Germline assignment: CDR1 SGHTA and CDR2 FQGNSA. The CDR3 is 15 amino acids. The CDR3 spells CASSLPLKGQYEQYF. Written as DNA, the CDR3 is TGTGCCAGCAGCTTACCCCTCAAGGGGCAGTACGAGCAGTACTTC.

The V call is TRBV6-5, the J call TRBJ2-5, with 8 bases matching TRBD1. Trimming removed 2 bases from V and 4 bases from J; junction bases left unmatched: 9. The length of the CDR3 is 16 residues. Germline-derived CDR1 and CDR2 are MNHEY and SVGAGI. Here the CDR3 DNA reads TGTGCCAGCAGTTACACCCCCGGACAGGGTTTAGAGACCCAGTACTTC. Amino acids: CASSYTPGQGLETQYF.

The CDR3 DNA reads as TGTGCCAGCAGCTTAGGTCTCATAGATACGCAGTATTTT. Translated: CASSLGLIDTQYF. This chain links TRBV7-2 with TRBJ2-3; D call uncertain. Per the germline V gene, CDR1 is SGHTA and CDR2 is FQGNSA. This CDR3 has 13 amino acids. Between the trimmed V and J ends, which lost 1 base and 5 bases, there was a span of 7 bases.

The sample holds many counts of this clonotype. The genes are TRBV6-1 and TRBJ2-3; weak D call: TRBD2 (5 bases). Per germline, CDR1 MNHNS and CDR2 SASEGT. The V end lost 5 bases, the J end lost 0 bases, and 9 bases lay between the germline ends. There are 14 residues in the CDR3. The DNA for the CDR3 is TGTGCCAGCAGTCCGGGATCTAGCACAGATACGCAGTATTTT. The encoded protein is CASSPGSSTDTQYF.

This clonotype came up many times. The rearrangement joins TRBV5-1 to TRBJ2-2; perhaps TRBD1 as D (5 bases). Between the trimmed V and J ends, which lost 4 bases and 5 bases, there was a span of 9 bases. Germline-derived CDR1 and CDR2 are SGHRS and YFSETQ. The CDR3 contains 13 residues. For the CDR3, the DNA is TGCGCCAGCAGCCCTGACAGAACCGGGGAGCTGTTTTTT. Its protein is CASSPDRTGELFF.

Note on this clonotype: The junction departs from germline at one end; a sequencing error may be responsible. This sequence joins TRBV5-1 and TRBJ2-1; weak D call: TRBD1 (6 bases). The CDR3 contains 13 residues. Germline V CDR1 and CDR2: SGHRS, YFSETQ. CDR3 region: CASSWDTGNEQSF. In DNA form, the CDR3 reads TGCGCCAGCAGCTGGGACACCGGCAATGAGCAGTCCTTC.

The chain uses TRBV7-3 and TRBJ2-1; unclear D gene. Trimming took 3 bases from V and 5 from J, leaving 14 bases between them. The CDR3 runs 15 residues. Germline values: CDR1 SGHTA, CDR2 FQGTGA. For the CDR3, the DNA is TGTGCCAGCAGCTTCGGACCCGGCGGTAACAATGAGCAGTTCTTC. It specifies CASSFGPGGNNEQFF.

This clonotype was detected a few times. The chain joins TRBV12-3 or TRBV12-4 to TRBJ1-5; 7 positions match TRBD1. The CDR3 extends over 15 amino acids. V lost 3 bases, J lost 4 bases, and 6 bases stayed unmatched. CDR3 loop: CASSFSGGSNQPQHF. CDR3 in DNA: TGTGCCAGCAGTTTCTCAGGGGGGTCTAATCAGCCCCAGCATTTT.

J is TRBJ2-7 and V is TRBV3-1; D assignment may be TRBD1 or TRBD2 (5 bases each). Per germline, CDR1 LGHDT and CDR2 YNNKEL (reference sequence). The CDR3 loop spans 14 amino acids. Deletions cut 4 bases from V and 3 bases from J, with 13 bases between. The chain's CDR3 is CASSPGTEDYEQYF. CDR3 in DNA: TGTGCCAGCAGCCCGGGGACGGAGGACTACGAGCAGTACTTC.

Points on this clonotype: A junction end diverges from the germline sequence, so it may reflect a read error. The chain recombines TRBV5-1 with TRBJ2-1; D call uncertain. The CDR3 runs to 13 residues. Germline CDR1 is SGHRS and CDR2 is YFSETQ. The CDR3 DNA follows: TGCGCCAGCAACTTGCCGCCGAACAATGAGCAGTTCTTC. Translation gives CASNLPPNNEQFF.

Many counts were recorded for this clonotype. The chain recombines TRBV5-1 with TRBJ2-4; D is undetermined. This CDR3 spans 14 amino acids. With 0 bases removed from V and 3 bases from J, the gap between germline ends came to 7 bases. Per germline, CDR1 SGHRS and CDR2 YFSETQ. This CDR3 is CASSLGGIKNIQYF. DNA for the CDR3: TGCGCCAGCAGCTTGGGTGGGATCAAAAACATTCAGTACTTC.

This clonotype was detected only a few times. The chain links TRBV5-5 to TRBJ2-4; D is uncertain. With 0 bases removed from V and 0 bases from J, the gap between germline ends came to 13 bases. From germline, CDR1 is SGHKS and CDR2 YYEKEE (reference sequence). The CDR3 is 17 amino acids. CDR3 amino acids: CASSLVVGLLAKNIQYF. The CDR3 region has the DNA TGTGCCAGCAGCTTGGTGGTGGGGTTACTAGCCAAAAACATTCAGTACTTC.

This clonotype was seen more than once but under ten times. The CDR3 DNA reads as TGCAGCGTTGAGGGCCGCAACAGGGGGAACACCGGGGAGCTGTTTTTT. Translated: CSVEGRNRGNTGELFF. V is TRBV29-1 and J is TRBJ2-2, with 7 bases lining up with TRBD1. The CDR3 covers 16 residues. Trimming took 3 bases from V and 1 from J; bases not matched to a gene: 8. The germline V gene encodes CDR1 SQVTM and CDR2 ANQGSEA.

The chain combines TRBV4-2 with TRBJ2-7; D is unclear. The CDR3 is 15 amino acids. Between the trimmed V and J ends, which lost 4 bases and 6 bases, there was a span of 19 bases. Per the germline V gene, CDR1 is LGHNA and CDR2 is YNFKEQ. In DNA, the CDR3 is TGTGCCAGCAGCCCATCTCTTGTGGGGAACATCGAGCAGTACTTC. This encodes CASSPSLVGNIEQYF.

The chain combines TRBV5-1 with TRBJ1-1, with TRBD1 identical over 8 bases. Germline V gives CDR1 SGHRS, CDR2 YFSETQ. The CDR3 sequence is 15 residues long. After removal of 0 bases from V and 4 bases from J, the junction contained 5 bases not matched to a gene. CDR3 DNA sequence: TGCGCCAGCAGCTTGGCCACGACAGGGGTCACTGAAGCTTTCTTT. It specifies CASSLATTGVTEAFF.

This clonotype was found many times. The J gene is TRBJ2-1, the V gene TRBV20-1; 10 positions match TRBD2. Germline assignment: CDR1 DFQATT and CDR2 SNEGSKA (reference sequence). The length of the CDR3 is 16 residues. The J segment lost 7 bases and the V segment lost 3 bases, leaving 12 bases of the junction unmatched. The CDR3 sequence: CSASSRISGRMNEQFF. In DNA form, the CDR3 reads TGCAGTGCTAGTTCTCGGATTAGCGGGAGGATGAATGAGCAGTTCTTC.

This clonotype was detected ten times or more. The chain uses TRBV7-9 and TRBJ2-1; 7 bases are shared with TRBD1. Germline values: CDR1 SEHNR, CDR2 FQNEAQ (reference sequence). V dropped 5 bases and J dropped 2; count of bases not matched to a gene: 6. The CDR3 loop spans 15 amino acids. The CDR3 region is CASSLGGTTYNEQFF. The CDR3 bases are TGTGCCAGCAGCCTAGGGGGCACCACCTACAATGAGCAGTTCTTC. The entire variable domain, with the rest obtained from reference TRBV7-9 and TRBJ2-1, is as follows: DTGVSQNPRHKITKRGQNVTFRCDPISEHNRLYWYRQTLGQGPEFLTYFQNEAQLEKSRLLSDRFSAERPKGSFSTLEIQRTEQGDSAMYLCASSLGGTTYNEQFFGPGTRLTVL.

This clonotype was observed many times. The V call is TRBV12-3 or TRBV12-4, the J call TRBJ2-5; D unresolved. The CDR3 has 14 amino acids. Trimming removed 5 bases at V and 5 bases at J, with 15 bases between. CDR3 coding DNA: TGTGCCAGCAGTACTGTGCTGGGGTCCGAGACCCAGTACTTC. Translating it yields CASSTVLGSETQYF.

A few counts support this clonotype. The V gene is TRBV12-3 or TRBV12-4, the J gene TRBJ2-3; 12 bases are a match to TRBD2. The length of the CDR3 is 18 residues. The junction had 10 bases not matched to a gene; V was cut back by 5 bases and J by 1 base. CDR3 coding DNA: TGTGCCAGCAGTCCGACTAGCGGGGGCCCCACCGGCACAGATACGCAGTATTTT. This codes for CASSPTSGGPTGTDTQYF.

There are a few counts of this clonotype. This chain connects TRBV5-1 to TRBJ2-1; no clear D gene. CDR3 length: 13 residues. Trimming stripped 4 bases from V and 5 bases from J, with 10 bases between. Germline V gene data show CDR1 as SGHRS and CDR2 as YFSETQ. The CDR3 protein is CASSPSRNNEQFF. The DNA of the CDR3 is TGCGCCAGCAGCCCCTCCCGGAACAATGAGCAGTTCTTC.

This clonotype has ten or more counts. CDR3 coding DNA: TGCGCCAGCAGCCAGAAAGACCAAGAGACCCAGTACTTC. This translates into CASSQKDQETQYF. The chain has TRBV5-1 and TRBJ2-5, with no clear D. The germline V gene encodes CDR1 SGHRS and CDR2 YFSETQ. The CDR3 loop spans 13 amino acids. V was cut by 4 bases and J by 0 bases, with 7 bases left in between.